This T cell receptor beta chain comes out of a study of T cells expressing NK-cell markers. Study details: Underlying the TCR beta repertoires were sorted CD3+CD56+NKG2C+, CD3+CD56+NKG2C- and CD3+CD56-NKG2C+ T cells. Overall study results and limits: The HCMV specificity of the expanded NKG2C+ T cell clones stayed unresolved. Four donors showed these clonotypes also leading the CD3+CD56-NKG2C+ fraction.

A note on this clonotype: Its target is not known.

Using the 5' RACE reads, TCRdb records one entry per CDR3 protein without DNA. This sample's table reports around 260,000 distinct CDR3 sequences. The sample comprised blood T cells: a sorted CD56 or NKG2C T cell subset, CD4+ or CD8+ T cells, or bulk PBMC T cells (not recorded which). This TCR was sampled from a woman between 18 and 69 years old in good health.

The CDR3 sequence: CASSLSVVLEAAGETQYF. The rearrangement links TRBV11-2 to TRBJ2-5; lacking DNA, the TRBD1 call made by TCRdb goes unchecked. CDR3 size: 18 residues. CDR1 is SGHAT, CDR2 FQNNGV, per germline. Complete variable domain (other parts from reference TRBV11-2 and TRBJ2-5): EAGVAQSPRYKIIEKRQSVAFWCNPISGHATLYWYQQILGQGPKLLIQFQNNGVVDDSQLPKDRFSAERLKGVDSTLKIQPAKLEDSAVYLCASSLSVVLEAAGETQYFGPGTRLLVL.